These 14 T cell receptor beta chains came from one sample sequenced in a study of T cell changes during pregnancy in multiple sclerosis. Sequencing used immunoSEQ multiplex PCR; TCRdb keeps in-frame clones, though not all of them. This sample has tens of thousands of clones, with over 85% found just once. The material was peripheral blood, obtained in the third trimester of pregnancy. These TCRs come from a female donor with multiple sclerosis, enrolled in a pregnancy study.

This rearrangement joins TRBV28 to TRBJ2-7, with TRBD1 identical over 7 bases. Trimming cost V 7 bases and J 0 bases; bases outside gene matches: 9. Germline V gene sequence: CDR1 MDHEN, CDR2 SYDVKM. The CDR3 has 15 residues. The CDR3 DNA is TGTGCCAGCATCCCGAACAGGGGAATCTCCTACGAGCAGTACTTC. It encodes CASIPNRGISYEQYF. The variable domain in full, with the rest retrieved from reference TRBV28 and TRBJ2-7, is DVKVTQSSRYLVKRTGEKVFLECVQDMDHENMFWYRQDPGLGLRLIYFSYDVKMKEKGDIPEGYSVSREKKERFSLILESASTNQTSMYLCASIPNRGISYEQYFGPGTRLTVT.

This chain uses TRBV29-1 with TRBJ1-3; D possibly corresponds to TRBD1 (6 bases). Germline-derived CDR1 and CDR2 are SQVTM and ANQGSEA. V was trimmed by 4 bases and J by 2 bases, leaving 12 bases between them. The CDR3 sequence is 14 residues long. CDR3 DNA sequence: TGCAGCGTTGCAACACAGGGAGCTGGAAACACCATATATTTT. Residues: CSVATQGAGNTIYF.

V gene TRBV4-2 combines with J gene TRBJ1-2; no reliable D call. The CDR3 extends over 14 amino acids. Germline CDR1 is LGHNA and CDR2 is YNFKEQ. The V gene lost 3 bases and the J gene lost 4 bases, with 12 bases spanning the gap. The CDR3 DNA reads TGTGCCAGCAGCCAGTCCCGGTCAGGCTATGGCTACACCTTC. Protein product: CASSQSRSGYGYTF.

This rearrangement joins TRBV6-6 to TRBJ2-3; D may be TRBD2 (5 bases). CDR1 and CDR2 from the germline V gene are MNHNY and SVGAGI (reference sequence). The V gene lost 2 bases and the J gene lost 2 bases, with 8 bases spanning the gap. The CDR3 length is 14 residues. The CDR3 bases are TGTGCCAGCAGTTACACCGGACTCACAGATACGCAGTATTTT. Translated: CASSYTGLTDTQYF.

The rearrangement joins TRBV5-6 to TRBJ1-1; D is possibly TRBD1 (6 bases). Germline CDR1 and CDR2: SGHDT and YYEEEE. Trimming left V 0 bases short and J 5 bases short, with 11 bases between. The CDR3 loop spans 14 amino acids. The CDR3 coding sequence is TGTGCCAGCAGCTTGGAGGGAGGGGGGACTGAAGCTTTCTTT. This encodes CASSLEGGGTEAFF.

The chain carries TRBV9 and TRBJ2-3; D perhaps matches TRBD2 (6 bases). The V gene's germline CDR1 is SGDLS and CDR2 YYNGEE. The CDR3 extends over 16 amino acids. V was cut by 4 bases and J by 4 bases, with 19 bases left in between. CDR3 nucleotides: TGTGCCAGCAGCCCCCACCCCGCGGGAAGCCCAGATACGCAGTATTTT. This codes for CASSPHPAGSPDTQYF.

This chain uses TRBV28 with TRBJ2-7; 9 bases are a match to TRBD1. There are 16 residues in the CDR3. Germline V gene sequence: CDR1 MDHEN, CDR2 SYDVKM. J lost 3 bases, V lost 5 bases, and 11 bases had no gene match. CDR3 sequence (DNA): TGTGCCAGCAGTCTAGATGGGACAGGGTCTAACTACGAGCAGTACTTC. It specifies CASSLDGTGSNYEQYF.

This sequence joins TRBV13 and TRBJ1-3; D gene uncertain. The CDR3 spans 15 residues. Germline V CDR1 and CDR2: PRHDT, FYEKMQ (reference sequence). V was trimmed by 2 bases and J by 0 bases, leaving 8 bases between them. For the CDR3, the DNA is TGTGCCAGCAGCTTACGGGAAATCTCTGGAAACACCATATATTTT. It codes for CASSLREISGNTIYF.

This chain uses TRBV29-1 with TRBJ2-5, with 12 bases lining up with TRBD1. V was clipped by 6 bases and J by 5 bases; unmatched bases: 7. The CDR3 is made up of 14 amino acids. Germline loops: CDR1 SQVTM, CDR2 ANQGSEA. The CDR3 here is CSVSGQGAGETQYF. For the CDR3, the DNA is TGCAGCGTCTCGGGACAGGGGGCGGGGGAGACCCAGTACTTC.

This chain connects TRBV10-3 to TRBJ1-5; 10 positions match TRBD1. Trimming at V came to 9 bases and at J to 5 bases, leaving 4 bases not matched to a gene. CDR1 and CDR2 (germline): ENHRY, SYGVKD. The CDR3 is 13 amino acids. The CDR3 DNA sequence: TGTGCCATTTCCGGGACAGGGGATCAGCCCCAGCATTTT. Translation gives CAISGTGDQPQHF.

The CDR3, as DNA: TGCGCCAGCAGCCAAGATTCGTTGGTAGCCTACGAGCAGTACTTC. Its translation: CASSQDSLVAYEQYF. The V call is TRBV4-1, the J call TRBJ2-7; unclear D gene. V lost 0 bases to trimming and J lost 2 bases, with 11 bases between them. CDR3 size: 15 residues. Germline V gene data show CDR1 as MGHRA and CDR2 as YSYEKL.

V usage is TRBV7-6 and J usage is TRBJ2-5; 7 bases line up with TRBD2. The CDR3 loop spans 15 amino acids. Unmatched junction bases numbered 8, after V lost 5 bases and J lost 2 bases. Germline lookup yields CDR1 SGHVS and CDR2 FNYEAQ. The CDR3 sequence: CASSLRLAHQETQYF. The CDR3 coding sequence is TGTGCCAGCAGCCTAAGACTAGCACATCAAGAGACCCAGTACTTC.

In this sample, this clone turned up once. This sequence joins TRBV11-2 and TRBJ2-7, with 9 positions matching TRBD2. The V gene end was trimmed by 4 bases and the J gene end by 3 bases; junction bases not matched to a gene: 7. The CDR3 has 15 amino acids. Germline CDR1 is SGHAT and CDR2 is FQNNGV. CDR3 in amino acids: CASSSLAGVIYEQYF. As DNA, the CDR3 is TGTGCCAGCAGCTCCTTAGCGGGAGTTATCTACGAGCAGTACTTC.

V gene TRBV9 combines with J gene TRBJ1-3; tentative D call: TRBD1 (6 bases). CDR1 and CDR2 from the germline V gene are SGDLS and YYNGEE. This CDR3 spans 16 amino acids. Trimming pared 0 bases from V and 2 bases from J, leaving 12 bases between. The CDR3 here is CASSVEGGSAGNTIYF. As DNA, the CDR3 is TGTGCCAGCAGCGTAGAAGGGGGTTCAGCTGGAAACACCATATATTTT.